This TCR beta chain was observed in a study of T cell responses to AZD1222 COVID-19 vaccine (dated by TCRdb to 2020 to 2022). With regard to the full study: TCR sequencing was performed for 233 trial participants, of whom about 200 were given two doses of AZD1222 and approximately 25 were given two doses of MenACWY control vaccine. Trial participants were enrolled into age subgroups of 18-55, 56-69 and 70-plus years, which contained around 150, 28 and 57 TCR-sequenced participants, respectively.

With regard to this clone: Its specific antigen is unknown. The sample holds no much larger clone one base away, and base qualities are not on file.

The CDR3 regions of human TCRbeta chains were subjected to immunosequencing. Turning to the authors' computational methods: TCRs in the repertoires were compared against a reference library of SARS-CoV-2-specific TCRs that had been generated with the MIRA antigen-specificity platform. Breadth was defined as the fraction of unique TCRs that were SARS-CoV-2-associated, and depth was defined as the fraction of total T cells that were SARS-CoV-2-associated. Each spike-specific TCR was assigned to its reactive spike region and to a CD4 or CD8 class using the MIRA data. Log10-transformed breadth and depth values were compared by one-way ANOVA with Sidak's multiple comparisons tests. Drawn from immuneACCESS, this table holds only the in-frame rearrangements with V and J called that TCRdb kept. Clones are partly lost; checked studies trace under half to an unresolved V gene and leave the rest unexplained. V and J calls and clone size come straight from that table; D and trimming were deduced from the DNA. For this sample the table gives 150,000 to 250,000 clones, of which under 95% were detected only once. In total, the top ten clones hold roughly 0.99% of the sample.

Study-wide conclusions, independent of this receptor: Only six AZD1222 recipients were SARS-CoV-2 seropositive at baseline, limiting conclusions about previously exposed vaccinees. In the small 56-69-year group, the increase in depth fell short of significance, most likely because of low power. After two AZD1222 doses, both the breadth and the depth of spike-specific TCRs were significantly higher than at day 0 and than in MenACWY recipients. Nearly half of unique spike-specific TCRs reportedly recognized epitopes outside regions mutated in the B.1.351 and B.1.1.7 variants. Because no day 14 peak-response samples were available, repertoires were characterized only after the peak T cell response. The whole spike protein was spanned by vaccine-associated CD4 TCRs, and dominant responses were seen in regions 160-218 and 743-854. Most participants were white British and females outnumbered males, and the authors suggested that clonal diversity may have been underestimated.

The time point label on this specimen signifies: about 28 days (+/-7) after the second vaccine dose. AZD1222 recipients with second doses at about 4 weeks or about 12 weeks were pooled, because spike-specific TCR depth and breadth did not differ between schedules. Vaccinee samples came from UK trials COV001 and COV002, including a single-blind randomized controlled phase 2/3 trial of AZD1222 (ChAdOx1 nCoV-19) in healthy adults. For TCRbeta chain sequencing, PBMC samples were collected from trial participants at day 0 and at day 28 after the second dose. The cysteine opens and the phenylalanine closes a CDR3 of 16 amino acids. The CDR3 DNA has 48 bases and is translated from base 1. V loses 4 bases, J loses 6 bases, and the germline ends lie 20 bases apart. CDR1 is given as SGHRS and CDR2 as YFSETQ, both from the germline V gene.

Sequencing was performed on peripheral blood, taken 28 days after the second AZD1222 dose. The V gene is TRBV5-1 and the J gene is TRBJ2-1; a confident D gene designation cannot be given. This clonotype was sampled from an adult who received the AZD1222 COVID-19 vaccine. The CDR3 reads as follows: CASSPPRKQTFNEQFF. Read as DNA, the sequence is TGCGCCAGCAGCCCTCCCCGGAAGCAAACGTTCAATGAGCAGTTCTTC.